This T cell receptor (beta chain) was found in a study of shared clonotypes between healthy human individuals. With regard to this clone: This same CDR3 is encoded by further DNA sequences in the sample.

CDR3 length: 12 amino acids. Germline V lookup: CDR1 SQVTM, CDR2 ANQGSEA. The V end was cut by 6 bases, the J end by 2 bases, with 7 bases between. Naive CD8 cells, CD45RO-negative and positively selected for CCR7, excluded terminally differentiated effector memory CD45RA+ cells. The data were produced by immunoSEQ multiplex PCR, yet TCRdb's version contains in-frame clones alone and is incomplete. Of millions of clones listed, roughly 91% are singletons. Sequences were obtained from naive CD8+ T cells from PBMCs. This chain connects TRBV29-1 to TRBJ2-2; no clear D gene. This receptor was taken from a man between 18 and 29 years old in good health. Some clones in this sample may be carry-over from other donors' samples. The CDR3 coding sequence is TGCAGCGTAGTAGACAACACCGGGGAGCTGTTTTTT. Translation gives CSVVDNTGELFF.